This TCR beta chain was recorded in a study of blood T cell repertoires in COVID-19. In the study overall: PBMCs, B-cell-depleted T cells, or T cells provided the cDNA or gDNA that made up the material.

Method: immunoSEQ multiplex PCR; TCRdb's copy keeps in-frame clones and lacks some. Among some 130,000 clones listed, 78% were seen once. CDR3 length: 17 residues. Germline lookup yields CDR1 ENHRY and CDR2 SYGVKD. Trimming shortened V by 3 bases and J by 0 bases, and 16 bases separated the two germline ends. The sequence derives from a man in his 60s who had recovered from COVID-19. Specimen: peripheral blood. The chain couples TRBV10-3 to TRBJ2-3, with a possible D match to TRBD2 (7 bases). CDR3 DNA sequence: TGTGCCATCAGTGAAGGAGGGGGGGCCCCTAGCACAGATACGCAGTATTTT. Translated, it gives CAISEGGGAPSTDTQYF.